These 10 T cell receptor beta chains were all obtained from the same sample, sequenced in a study of blood T cell repertoires in COVID-19. Repertoires were generated with immunoSEQ multiplex PCR, while TCRdb's copy carries only in-frame clones and drops some. The sample consists of about 20,000 clones, around 74% of them appearing once. Sequencing used peripheral blood. These receptors all come from an elderly man with acute or convalescent COVID-19.

The rearrangement joins TRBV4-2 to TRBJ2-2, with 11 bases aligning to TRBD2. CDR3 size: 18 residues. Looked up from germline, CDR1 is LGHNA and CDR2 is YNFKEQ. V was clipped by 5 bases and J by 4 bases; unmatched bases: 12. The CDR3, as DNA: TGTGCCAGCAGCGAAGCGGCCTCACTAGCGGGGGCCACCGGGGAGCTGTTTTTT. Translation gives CASSEAASLAGATGELFF.

V usage is TRBV19 and J usage is TRBJ2-4; TRBD2 might be the D (5 bases). The CDR3 extends over 16 amino acids. CDR1 LNHDA and CDR2 SQIVND come from the germline V gene (reference sequence). Deletions cut 4 bases from V and 0 bases from J, with 13 bases between. The CDR3 loop is CASSNLAVVAKNIQYF. The DNA for the CDR3 is TGTGCCAGTAGTAATCTAGCCGTGGTAGCCAAAAACATTCAGTACTTC.

A few counts support this clone. This chain connects TRBV4-1 to TRBJ1-5; 7 bases agree with TRBD1. CDR1 and CDR2 from the germline V gene are MGHRA and YSYEKL. The junction had 7 bases not matched to a gene; V was cut back by 3 bases and J by 5 bases. This CDR3 spans 15 amino acids. The CDR3 reads CASSHFDRVDQPQHF. The DNA of the CDR3 is TGCGCCAGCAGCCACTTCGACAGGGTTGATCAGCCCCAGCATTTT.

The chain uses TRBV3-1 (or the pseudogene TRBV3-2) and TRBJ1-2; TRBD1 matches at 11 bases. This CDR3 has 15 residues. CDR1 is LGHDT, CDR2 YNNKEL, per germline (reference sequence). V lost 5 bases and J lost 3; bases outside the gene matches: 5. In nucleotides, the CDR3 is TGTGCCAGCAGCGCCCGGACAGGGGGCCACTATGGCTACACCTTC. This sequence encodes CASSARTGGHYGYTF.

This clone was recorded only once. The chain links TRBV6-2 or TRBV6-3 to TRBJ1-2; a weak D match, TRBD1 (6 bases). This CDR3 is built from 15 residues. Germline V lookup: CDR1 MNHEY, CDR2 SVGEGT. With 2 bases removed from V and 2 bases from J, the gap between germline ends came to 12 bases. The CDR3 nucleotides read TGTGCCAGCAGTTACGTCAGGGGATGGAACTATGGCTACACCTTC. Amino acids: CASSYVRGWNYGYTF.

CDR3: CASSFGRGETQYF. DNA for the CDR3: TGCGCCAGCAGCTTCGGGAGGGGAGAGACCCAGTACTTC. The V gene is TRBV5-1, the J gene TRBJ2-5, with 8 bases that match TRBD2. The germline V gene has CDR1 SGHRS and CDR2 YFSETQ. The CDR3 contains 13 residues. V lost 2 bases, J lost 4 bases, and 1 base stayed unmatched.

The gene calls are TRBV4-1 and TRBJ2-1, with TRBD2 matching 7 bases. This CDR3 has 17 amino acids. The junction had 16 bases not matched to a gene; V was cut back by 4 bases and J by 7 bases. Germline V gives CDR1 MGHRA, CDR2 YSYEKL. The CDR3 sequence: CASSRGRRASGRNEQFF. CDR3 bases: TGCGCCAGCAGCCGCGGTCGGCGGGCTAGCGGTAGGAATGAGCAGTTCTTC.

V and J are TRBV15 and TRBJ1-5; D is undetermined. V shed 0 bases and J shed 4 bases, with 7 bases lying between them. Germline V gives CDR1 LNHNV, CDR2 YYDKDF (reference sequence). This CDR3 spans 14 amino acids. CDR3 residues: CATSRDSGNQPQHF. DNA of the CDR3: TGTGCCACCAGCAGAGATTCGGGGAATCAGCCCCAGCATTTT.

This chain links TRBV27 with TRBJ1-1, with 11 bases that match TRBD1. V trimming: 3 bases; J trimming: 4 bases; junction bases outside the gene matches: 10. The CDR3 extends over 17 amino acids. Germline CDR1 MNHEY, CDR2 SMNVEV (reference sequence). In nucleotides, the CDR3 is TGTGCCAGCAGTTTCCCAGGACAGGGGGCCCCGGGCACTGAAGCTTTCTTT. Translating it yields CASSFPGQGAPGTEAFF.

As concerns this clone: Other DNA sequences in the same sample also yield this CDR3. The chain carries TRBV30 and TRBJ1-2; TRBD1 matches at 9 bases. V shed 2 bases and J 4 bases; nucleotides not matched to a gene: 2. The CDR3 has 13 amino acids. Germline V gives CDR1 GTSNPN, CDR2 SVGIG (reference sequence). CDR3 amino acids: CAWSSDRGYGYTF. The CDR3 DNA is TGTGCCTGGAGTTCGGACAGGGGCTATGGCTACACCTTC.